The rows below give T cell receptor beta chains drawn from one sample of a study of cytomegalovirus exposure and HLA in healthy donors. Measured with immunoSEQ multiplex PCR; TCRdb has only the in-frame clones, and not every one. The sample holds about 62,000 clones; less than 85% are singletons and the top ten take 5% to 6.5%. The sample comprised PBMCs. These receptors all come from a woman in her twenties or thirties in good health and CMV-seronegative. Both conserved end residues are part of each CDR3. Each record gives: V gene, J gene, D gene, clone size, CDR3 protein, CDR3 DNA. The D gene is left open where the match is weak. The size field is filled for only some rows; it gives once, few, many or a size class.

TRBV6-1	TRBJ1-6	NA	NA	CASSETATGTPLHF	TGTGCCAGCAGTGAAACGGCTACAGGGACACCCCTCCACTTT
TRBV18	TRBJ2-2	TRBD1	NA	CASSDTPGQRTGELFF	TGTGCCAGCTCAGACACTCCGGGACAGCGCACCGGGGAGCTGTTTTTT
TRBV5-8	TRBJ1-1	TRBD1	few	CASSALDRVRTEAFF	TGTGCCAGCAGCGCCTTGGACAGGGTACGGACTGAAGCTTTCTTT
TRBV6-5	TRBJ1-1	NA	few	CASKYMRDGTEAFF	TGTGCCAGCAAATACATGCGGGACGGCACTGAAGCTTTCTTT
TRBV13	TRBJ1-6	TRBD1	NA	CASSLGTGGASSPLHF	TGTGCCAGCAGCTTAGGAACAGGGGGCGCGAGTTCACCCCTCCACTTT
TRBV27	TRBJ2-1	NA	NA	CASSWRPLSYNEQFF	TGTGCCAGCTCTTGGAGGCCTTTATCCTACAATGAGCAGTTCTTC
TRBV4-1	TRBJ1-1	NA	NA	CASSHGTGHTEAFF	TGCGCCAGCAGCCATGGTACAGGGCACACTGAAGCTTTCTTT
TRBV7-2	TRBJ1-2	NA	few	CASNSRGLRGYTF	TGTGCCAGCAACTCCCGAGGGCTCAGGGGCTACACCTTC
TRBV19	TRBJ2-6	TRBD1	NA	CASSSIDRASGANVLTF	TGTGCCAGTAGTTCGATTGACAGGGCATCTGGGGCCAACGTCCTGACTTTC
TRBV9	TRBJ1-1	NA	medium-sized	CASSPQATNTEAFF	TGTGCCAGCAGCCCACAGGCGACGAACACTGAAGCTTTCTTT
TRBV28	TRBJ1-5	NA	few	CASSQTGIGGQPQHF	TGTGCCAGCAGTCAAACAGGGATTGGAGGTCAGCCCCAGCATTTT
TRBV2	TRBJ2-2	TRBD2	NA	CASSEDLAANTGELFF	TGTGCCAGCAGTGAAGACCTAGCGGCGAACACCGGGGAGCTGTTTTTT
TRBV19	TRBJ2-1	TRBD2	once	CASSSPGTSGINEQFF	TGTGCCAGTAGTTCCCCCGGGACTAGCGGGATTAATGAGCAGTTCTTC
TRBV5-1	TRBJ2-3	TRBD2	NA	CASWRTSGPLGTDTQYF	TGCGCCAGCTGGAGGACTAGCGGGCCTTTAGGCACAGATACGCAGTATTTT
TRBV19	TRBJ2-1	TRBD2	few	CASSPWIAGGTYNEQFF	TGTGCCAGTAGTCCTTGGATTGCGGGAGGGACCTACAATGAGCAGTTCTTC
TRBV14	TRBJ1-1	NA	once	CASSPGGGALTEAFF	TGTGCCAGCAGCCCCGGGGGGGGCGCGTTGACTGAAGCTTTCTTT
TRBV5-1	TRBJ2-1	TRBD2	few	CASSLGGTSGYNEQFF	TGCGCCAGCAGCTTGGGAGGGACTAGCGGCTACAATGAGCAGTTCTTC
TRBV19	TRBJ2-5	NA	NA	CASSIVWGVGETQYF	TGTGCCAGTAGTATCGTCTGGGGAGTGGGAGAGACCCAGTACTTC
TRBV7-3	TRBJ1-2	TRBD1	NA	CASSPGQGPLGYTF	TGTGCCAGCAGCCCGGGACAGGGGCCCTTGGGCTACACCTTC
TRBV5-1	TRBJ2-7	TRBD1	once	CASSLTGTGDGGQYF	TGCGCCAGCAGCTTGACCGGGACAGGTGACGGCGGGCAGTACTTC
TRBV27	TRBJ2-1	NA	NA	CASRKDYERRYSYNEQFF	TGTGCCAGCAGGAAGGACTACGAACGCCGTTACTCCTACAATGAGCAGTTCTTC
TRBV7-3	TRBJ2-3	NA	NA	CASSLTRAATDTQYF	TGTGCCAGCAGCTTAACGAGGGCGGCGACCGATACGCAGTATTTT
TRBV4-1	TRBJ2-6	NA	NA	CASSHIAASSYSGANVLTF	TGCGCCAGCAGCCATATAGCGGCCTCCAGTTACTCTGGGGCCAACGTCCTGACTTTC
TRBV11-1	TRBJ1-1	NA	few	CASSLGQVHPVAEAFF	TGTGCCAGCAGCTTAGGACAGGTCCATCCAGTCGCTGAAGCTTTCTTT
TRBV5-8	TRBJ1-1	NA	few	CASSFQQGPANTEAFF	TGTGCCAGCAGCTTCCAGCAGGGCCCTGCAAACACTGAAGCTTTCTTT
TRBV27	TRBJ1-6	NA	NA	CASSLAGYNSPLHF	TGTGCCAGCAGTTTAGCAGGGTATAATTCACCCCTCCACTTT
TRBV13	TRBJ1-2	NA	NA	CASSFEGPRAYGYTF	TGTGCCAGCAGCTTTGAGGGCCCGCGGGCCTATGGCTACACCTTC
TRBV18	TRBJ2-3	TRBD2	NA	CASSTTGTSVPTSTDTQYF	TGTGCCAGCTCAACTACCGGGACTAGCGTACCGACCAGCACAGATACGCAGTATTTT
TRBV18	TRBJ2-7	NA	NA	CASSQGYEQYF	TGTGCCAGCTCCCAGGGCTACGAGCAGTACTTC
TRBV9	TRBJ2-3	TRBD2	NA	CASSVGASGLTDTQYF	TGTGCCAGCAGCGTAGGAGCTAGCGGACTCACAGATACGCAGTATTTT
TRBV5-1	TRBJ2-2	TRBD2	NA	CASSLIVAGGPGELFF	TGCGCCAGCAGCTTGATAGTAGCGGGAGGGCCCGGGGAGCTGTTTTTT
TRBV4-2	TRBJ1-2	NA	NA	CASSHKGRATNYGYTF	TGTGCCAGCAGCCACAAGGGCAGGGCTACTAACTATGGCTACACCTTC
TRBV19	TRBJ1-2	TRBD1	NA	CATTTGDGYTF	TGTGCCACCACGACAGGGGATGGCTACACCTTC
TRBV6-5	TRBJ1-3	TRBD1	NA	CASSEGGSNTIYF	TGTGCCAGCAGTGAAGGGGGCAGTAACACCATATATTTT
TRBV28	TRBJ2-1	TRBD2	NA	CASSFLAGGGYNEQFF	TGTGCCAGCAGTTTCCTAGCGGGAGGGGGGTACAATGAGCAGTTCTTC
TRBV29-1	TRBJ2-1	TRBD2	once	CSVDLAARGEQFF	TGCAGCGTTGATCTAGCGGCGCGGGGTGAGCAGTTCTTC
TRBV5-1	TRBJ2-2	TRBD2	NA	CASSGTSGAANTGELFF	TGCGCCAGCAGCGGGACTAGCGGGGCCGCGAACACCGGGGAGCTGTTTTTT
TRBV27	TRBJ2-3	TRBD2	NA	CASSFLAGHTDTQYF	TGTGCCAGCAGTTTCTTAGCGGGGCACACAGATACGCAGTATTTT
TRBV29-1	TRBJ2-5	TRBD2	NA	CSGVAGGGETQYF	TGCAGCGGGGTAGCGGGAGGGGGTGAGACCCAGTACTTC
TRBV30	TRBJ2-1	NA	NA	CAWSVPERALDEQFF	TGTGCCTGGAGTGTACCAGAGCGGGCCCTAGATGAGCAGTTCTTC
TRBV11-2	TRBJ1-1	TRBD1	NA	CASSRIETGWAEAFF	TGTGCCAGCAGCCGTATTGAGACAGGGTGGGCTGAAGCTTTCTTT
TRBV18	TRBJ2-2	NA	NA	CASSPKQTDTGELFF	TGTGCCAGCTCACCCAAACAGACCGACACCGGGGAGCTGTTTTTT
TRBV19	TRBJ1-5	TRBD1	NA	CASSIFGQGHQPQHF	TGTGCCAGTAGTATCTTCGGACAGGGACATCAGCCCCAGCATTTT
TRBV5-4	TRBJ1-5	NA	NA	CASSSGISNQPQHF	TGTGCCAGCAGCTCAGGGATAAGCAATCAGCCCCAGCATTTT
TRBV19	TRBJ1-5	TRBD1	NA	CASSLGGDRGSLQPQHF	TGTGCCAGTAGTTTGGGCGGAGACAGGGGTAGTTTACAGCCCCAGCATTTT
TRBV28	TRBJ1-5	NA	NA	CASSLGGSSNQPQHF	TGTGCCAGCAGTTTAGGAGGGTCGAGCAATCAGCCCCAGCATTTT
TRBV5-1	TRBJ1-2	NA	NA	CASSLERGGREGYTF	TGCGCCAGCAGCTTGGAACGGGGAGGGAGGGAAGGCTACACCTTC
TRBV19	TRBJ1-3	NA	NA	CASSMDSDGNTIYF	TGTGCCAGTAGTATGGACAGCGATGGAAACACCATATATTTT
TRBV30	TRBJ1-5	NA	NA	CAWSGFRGNQPQHF	TGTGCCTGGAGTGGGTTCAGGGGCAATCAGCCCCAGCATTTT
TRBV6-5	TRBJ1-2	NA	NA	CASSYRGSGYTF	TGTGCCAGCAGTTACAGGGGGAGTGGCTACACCTTC